Only one count was recorded for the clone carrying this TCR beta chain. In the study's own analysis: Quantification of nucleated cells was approximated via reference gene primer amplification. Libraries were prepared by immunoSEQ multiplex PCR; TCRdb keeps only in-frame clonotypes and omits some of them. V, J and clone size are those of that table, while D and trimming were read from the DNA. This sample has about 150,000 clones, with 75% to 85% found just once. The CDR3 is 17 residues long. Trimming took 4 bases from V and 8 from J; bases not matched to a gene: 13. Germline V CDR1 and CDR2: SGDLS, YYNGEE. The data derive from a study of blood T cell repertoires in COVID-19. The wider study: The United States, Italy and Spain were the sources of the acute and convalescent COVID-19 samples. PBMCs, B-cell-depleted T cells, or T cells provided the cDNA or gDNA that made up the material.

Material: peripheral blood. The receptor comes from a woman aged 45-65 years with acute or convalescent COVID-19. V and J are TRBV9 and TRBJ1-4; 11 bases are a match to TRBD1. In DNA, the CDR3 is TGTGCCAGCAGCCCCTCCGCGGGGACAGGGGGACGCGAAAAACTGTTTTTT. Translating it yields CASSPSAGTGGREKLFF.